This T cell receptor (beta chain) was observed in a study of shared clonotypes between healthy human individuals. V was cut by 3 bases and J by 3 bases, with 8 bases left in between. This CDR3 is 12 amino acids long. CDR1 is SQVTM, CDR2 ANQGSEA, per germline. Produced via immunoSEQ multiplex PCR; TCRdb's table is partial and in-frame only. In the table there are about 2.1 million clones, 80% to 95% of which are singletons. Naive CD8 cells, CD45RO-negative and positively selected for CCR7, excluded terminally differentiated effector memory CD45RA+ cells. The rearrangement links TRBV29-1 to TRBJ1-1, with no clear D. This receptor was identified in a man between 18 and 29 years old in good health. Some clones in this sample may be carry-over from other donors' samples. Sequencing was performed on naive CD8+ T cells from PBMCs. The CDR3 DNA is TGCAGCGTTGAGGTCAGATACACTGAAGCTTTCTTT. Residues: CSVEVRYTEAFF. Using reference TRBV29-1 and TRBJ1-1 for the parts outside the CDR3, the full variable domain is SAVISQKPSRDICQRGTSLTIQCQVDSQVTMMFWYRQQPGQSLTLIATANQGSEATYESGFVIDKFPISRPNLTFSTLTVSNMSPEDSSIYLCSVEVRYTEAFFGQGTRLTVV.